A single sample gave rise to the 3 T cell receptor beta chains below, sequenced in a study of early T cells in non-severe SARS-CoV-2 infection. TCRdb recomputed calls from the 5' RACE reads with MiXCR, one row per CDR3 protein. The sample yields around 70,000 distinct CDR3 sequences, over 9% seen once. Sequencing was done on a sample of whole blood. These receptors were taken from an adult who was a healthcare worker with PCR-confirmed SARS-CoV-2 infection or an uninfected control (not recorded which).

The sample holds a few counts of this clonotype. The chain recombines TRBV7-9 with TRBJ2-5; a possible D gene is TRBD1 (5 bases). The CDR3 length is 14 residues. Germline V CDR1 and CDR2: SEHNR, FQNEAQ (reference sequence). V lost 3 bases, J lost 5 bases, and 13 bases lay in between. The CDR3: CASSFGQGRETQYF. CDR3 DNA sequence: TGTGCCAGCAGCTTCGGGCAGGGAAGGGAGACCCAGTACTTC.

This clonotype was found a few times. This chain connects TRBV6-1 to TRBJ1-5; 7 bases agree with TRBD1. Losses at the gene ends were 6 bases for V and 11 bases for J; bases not matched to a gene: 19. Germline V lookup: CDR1 MNHNS, CDR2 SASEGT. The CDR3 is 16 residues long. CDR3 DNA sequence: TGTGCCAGCAGCCCGGCCCCCGGGACAGACCGGGGGGCCCAGCATTTT. Protein product: CASSPAPGTDRGAQHF.

The rearrangement links TRBV11-3 to TRBJ2-2; TRBD2 is a possible D gene (5 bases). Germline values: CDR1 SGHNT, CDR2 YENEEA. With 1 base removed from V and 8 bases from J, the gap between germline ends came to 17 bases. The CDR3 is 16 residues long. For the CDR3, the DNA is TGTGCCAGCAGCTTAGTAGCGCCACCCGTTGGAGGGGAGCTGTTTTTT. The encoded protein is CASSLVAPPVGGELFF.